One and the same sample provided the 15 T cell receptor beta chains below, sequenced in a study of naive and memory T cell subsets. Findings and caveats of the study: Possibly reflecting memory cells re-expressing CD45RA, a few larger clonotypes occurred in naive repertoires, especially CD8.

Antigens for these TCRs are unknown. Both TRBC1 and TRBC2 were covered by a beta constant-region primer of two equimolar oligonucleotides. Nested alpha and beta constant-region primers with the SP2 primer drove four PCR rounds on ligated cDNA. TCRdb redid the calling of the UMI-ligation and nested PCR reads with MiXCR, one entry per CDR3 protein. The sample comprises about 150,000 distinct CDR3 sequences, roughly 22% of which are singletons, and 0.095% to 0.12% rests with the top ten. Sequenced sample: naive CD4+ T cells from blood. Receptors originate from a human donor in good health.

V and J are TRBV6-2 or TRBV6-3 and TRBJ2-7; tentatively, D is TRBD1 (6 bases). Germline values: CDR1 MNHEY, CDR2 SVGEGT. The V end lost 6 bases, the J end lost 6 bases, and 15 bases lay between the germline ends. The CDR3 extends over 13 amino acids. DNA of the CDR3: TGTGCCAGCAGATCCCTCGACAGGAGCGAGCAGTACTTC. The encoded protein is CASRSLDRSEQYF.

This clonotype was counted ten times or more. The rearrangement joins TRBV4-3 to TRBJ2-2, with TRBD2 matching over 9 bases. CDR3 length: 15 amino acids. The V and J ends lost 5 bases and 5 bases, in that order; junction bases with no gene match: 6. Germline loops: CDR1 LGHNA, CDR2 YSLEER. The CDR3 nucleotides are TGCGCCAGCAGCTCCCTAGCGGGAAGGACCGGGGAGCTGTTTTTT. This translates into CASSSLAGRTGELFF.

In this sample, this clonotype turned up many times. The V and J genes are TRBV27 and TRBJ2-7; 8 bases agree with TRBD1. CDR1 and CDR2 from the germline V gene are MNHEY and SMNVEV (reference sequence). V lost 5 bases to trimming and J lost 5 bases; unmatched junction nucleotides: 8. This CDR3 contains 14 residues. The DNA for the CDR3 is TGTGCCAGCAGTAAGGACGACAGGGGACACGAGCAGTACTTC. Translated: CASSKDDRGHEQYF.

This clonotype has more than one count but fewer than ten. V gene TRBV2 combines with J gene TRBJ2-3, with 7 positions matching TRBD1. Germline assignment: CDR1 SNHLY and CDR2 FYNNEI. This CDR3 region has 15 residues. V trimming: 5 bases; J trimming: 0 bases; junction bases outside the gene matches: 5. In nucleotides, the CDR3 is TGTGCCAGCAGTCGGGACAGCATAAGCACAGATACGCAGTATTTT. This translates into CASSRDSISTDTQYF.

This chain joins TRBV6-6 and TRBJ2-6; TRBD1 agrees at 8 bases. Germline assignment: CDR1 MNHNY and CDR2 SVGAGI (reference sequence). This CDR3 has 18 amino acids. The trim removed 10 bases at V and 0 bases at J, leaving 14 bases unmatched. CDR3 bases: TGTGCCATTCCAGGGGGCCCGGGGACGGGCTCTGGGGCCAACGTCCTGACTTTC. Its translation is CAIPGGPGTGSGANVLTF.

This clonotype has more than one count but fewer than ten. J is TRBJ1-2 and V is TRBV3-1; possibly TRBD1 for D (5 bases). The CDR3 consists of 14 residues. Between the trimmed V and J ends, which lost 4 bases and 2 bases, there was a span of 11 bases. Germline CDR1 reads LGHDT; CDR2 reads YNNKEL (reference sequence). CDR3 amino acids: CASSLNPGNYGYTF. The CDR3 DNA reads TGTGCCAGCAGCCTAAATCCAGGGAACTATGGCTACACCTTC.

This clonotype was counted only a few times. The V call is TRBV5-1, the J call TRBJ2-6; 8 positions agree with TRBD1. The germline CDR1 and CDR2 sequences are SGHRS and YFSETQ. V lost 4 bases to trimming and J lost 0 bases; unmatched junction nucleotides: 9. This CDR3 region has 18 residues. The CDR3 protein is CASSPRTGTSSGANVLTF. The CDR3 nucleotides are TGCGCCAGCAGCCCCCGGACAGGGACGAGCTCTGGGGCCAACGTCCTGACTTTC.

The chain uses TRBV5-1 and TRBJ2-5, with a possible D match to TRBD2 (6 bases). The CDR3 is 15 amino acids. Germline V gene sequence: CDR1 SGHRS, CDR2 YFSETQ. Trimming left V 4 bases short and J 4 bases short, with 17 bases between. The CDR3 spells CASSPEEGRGETQYF. In DNA, the CDR3 is TGCGCCAGCAGCCCGGAGGAGGGGCGAGGAGAGACCCAGTACTTC.

The rearrangement uses TRBV2 and TRBJ1-5, with D possibly being TRBD1 (6 bases). The CDR3 consists of 14 residues. CDR1 is SNHLY, CDR2 FYNNEI, per germline. With 3 bases removed from V and 0 bases from J, the gap between germline ends came to 6 bases. Written as DNA, the CDR3 is TGTGCCAGCAGTGAGGGACATAGCAATCAGCCCCAGCATTTT. The encoded protein is CASSEGHSNQPQHF. Combining the CDR3 with reference TRBV2 and TRBJ1-5 gives the whole variable domain EPEVTQTPSHQVTQMGQEVILRCVPISNHLYFYWYRQILGQKVEFLVSFYNNEISEKSEIFDDQFSVERPDGSNFTLKIRSTKLEDSAMYFCASSEGHSNQPQHFGDGTRLSIL.

This clonotype was recorded at least ten times. The V gene is TRBV29-1, the J gene TRBJ2-1, with 12 bases identical to TRBD2. This CDR3 spans 15 amino acids. The germline V gene has CDR1 SQVTM and CDR2 ANQGSEA. The V and J ends lost 4 bases and 4 bases, in that order; junction bases with no gene match: 5. The CDR3 protein is CSVAGLAGPYNEQFF. The CDR3 DNA reads as TGCAGCGTTGCCGGACTAGCGGGACCTTACAATGAGCAGTTCTTC.

This clonotype was counted only a few times. The chain combines TRBV5-1 with TRBJ2-3; D could derive from TRBD1 or TRBD2 (5 bases each). This CDR3 comprises 16 residues. Trimming removed 1 base from V and 5 bases from J, with 17 bases in between. Germline V gene lookup returns CDR1 SGHRS and CDR2 YFSETQ. CDR3 nucleotides: TGCGCCAGCAGCTTGTTTCCGGGGCCGATCATAGATACGCAGTATTTT. It translates to CASSLFPGPIIDTQYF.

V is TRBV6-2 or TRBV6-3 and J is TRBJ2-3; 7 nucleotides agree with TRBD1. The CDR3 is 15 residues long. J gave up 0 bases and V 5 bases, and 5 bases lay outside the gene matches. From germline, CDR1 is MNHEY and CDR2 SVGEGT. The CDR3 nucleotides read TGTGCCAGCAGTACGGACAGGCGCAGCACAGATACGCAGTATTTT. It yields the protein CASSTDRRSTDTQYF.

This clonotype appeared a few times. V is TRBV20-1 and J is TRBJ2-3; 7 bases fit TRBD2. The junction had 13 bases not matched to a gene; V was cut back by 6 bases and J by 1 base. The length of the CDR3 is 16 residues. The germline gives CDR1 DFQATT, CDR2 SNEGSKA (reference sequence). As DNA, the CDR3 is TGCAGTGCCTCTGGGACTATGGCCCTGGGCACAGATACGCAGTATTTT. Encoded protein: CSASGTMALGTDTQYF.

This clonotype has a handful of counts. The chain has TRBV29-1 and TRBJ1-2, with TRBD1 matching over 7 bases. The CDR3 length is 12 residues. J gave up 7 bases and V 5 bases, and 7 bases lay outside the gene matches. Germline V gene data show CDR1 as SQVTM and CDR2 as ANQGSEA. CDR3 bases: TGCAGCGTTCATACCGGACAGGTTGGCTACACCTTC. It yields the protein CSVHTGQVGYTF.

This clonotype has just a few counts. The V and J genes are TRBV24-1 and TRBJ2-1, with no clear D. Germline-derived CDR1 and CDR2 are KGHDR and SFDVKD. The CDR3 spans 11 residues. Trimming left V 3 bases short and J 9 bases short, with 5 bases between. The CDR3 region has the DNA TGTGCCACCAGTGATGGTGGTGAGCAGTTCTTC. This encodes CATSDGGEQFF.